This TCR beta chain came from a study of tumor-infiltrating lymphocytes in primary liver carcinoma. Study background: Spanning 30 to 69 years of age, the patients were men and women.

The study co-extracted DNA and RNA from around 20-30 mg of unsorted bulk tissue. A constant-region primer served to make TCR beta cDNA from approximately 490 ng total RNA. Investigators got TCR beta libraries out of three nested multiplex PCR rounds, done with slightly modified ARM-PCR. The opening two PCR rounds, 10 cycles each, paired TRBV1-TRBV30 forward primers with a C-beta reverse primer. Via MiXCR, TCRdb re-called the multiplex PCR reads, giving one row per CDR3 protein. The sample consists of fewer than 50,000 distinct CDR3 sequences, 75% of them appearing once. Trimming removed 7 bases from V and 4 bases from J, with 17 bases in between. CDR3 length equals 14 residues. Germline V gene lookup returns CDR1 SGHAT and CDR2 FQNNGV.

Sequenced: tumor-adjacent normal liver tissue. The gene calls are TRBV11-2 and TRBJ2-7; no firm D call. The clonotype was recovered from a woman in her 30s with primary liver carcinoma and hepatitis B virus infection. The CDR3 here is CASTFGEAAYEQYF. The CDR3 DNA sequence: TGTGCCAGCACCTTTGGGGAAGCTGCGTACGAGCAGTACTTC. The full variable domain, rest sourced from reference TRBV11-2 and TRBJ2-7, is EAGVAQSPRYKIIEKRQSVAFWCNPISGHATLYWYQQILGQGPKLLIQFQNNGVVDDSQLPKDRFSAERLKGVDSTLKIQPAKLEDSAVYLCASTFGEAAYEQYFGPGTRLTVT.